Listed below are T cell receptor beta chains from one sample, sequenced in a study of blood T cell repertoires in COVID-19. The table came from immunoSEQ multiplex PCR; TCRdb's copy has only in-frame clones and leaves some out. The data contain 270,000 or so clones, 80% to 90% of them singletons. Input material: peripheral blood. The receptors were gathered from a woman in her forties who had recovered from COVID-19. Both conserved end residues are trimmed from each CDR3.

v_call	j_call	cdr3_aa
TRBV21-1	TRBJ2-7	ASHGTENSYEQY
TRBV19	TRBJ1-2	ASSIVADFYGYT
TRBV2	TRBJ2-3	ASSDLAGGPFRDTQY
TRBV18	TRBJ2-2	ASSPLLGGDTGELF
TRBV24-1	TRBJ2-3	ATSLPSDTQY
TRBV20-1	TRBJ1-2	SASFWGGSYGYT
TRBV4-3	TRBJ2-3	ASSQDTSSDTQY
TRBV6-5	TRBJ1-4	ASSYTGNEKLF
TRBV5-1	TRBJ1-3	ASSDGTGGLENTIY
TRBV10-3	TRBJ1-2	AISEGGGGVNGYT
TRBV19	TRBJ2-3	ASSHTDTQY
TRBV3-1/TRBV3-2	TRBJ2-3	ASSHDSGGAATDTQY
TRBV14	TRBJ2-2	ASSQEFRGELF
TRBV9	TRBJ2-1	ASSAHRDRGNNEQF
TRBV6-2/TRBV6-3	TRBJ2-5	ASSYSGPETQY
TRBV19	TRBJ1-1	ASSTLLTGMNTEAF
TRBV7-2	TRBJ1-3	ASSLDQLSGGNTIY